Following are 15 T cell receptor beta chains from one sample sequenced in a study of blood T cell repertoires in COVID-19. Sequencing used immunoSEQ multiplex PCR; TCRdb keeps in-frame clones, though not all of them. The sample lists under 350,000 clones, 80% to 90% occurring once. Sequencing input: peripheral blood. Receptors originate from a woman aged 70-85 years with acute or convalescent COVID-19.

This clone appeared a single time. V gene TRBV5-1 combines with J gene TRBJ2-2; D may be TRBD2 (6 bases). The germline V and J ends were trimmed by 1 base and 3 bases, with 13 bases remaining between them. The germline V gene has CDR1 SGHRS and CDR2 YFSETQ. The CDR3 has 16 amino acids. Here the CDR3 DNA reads TGCGCCAGCAGCTTGAGTAGCGCGGGGTACACCGGGGAGCTGTTTTTT. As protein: CASSLSSAGYTGELFF.

CDR3 nucleotides: TGCGCCAGCAGCCCTATGGGACAGTTTCTCGATGGCTACACCTTC. Translated, it gives CASSPMGQFLDGYTF. J is TRBJ1-2 and V is TRBV5-1; 7 bases align to TRBD1. The CDR3 length is 15 residues. Germline V gives CDR1 SGHRS, CDR2 YFSETQ. Trimming took 4 bases from V and 6 from J; bases not matched to a gene: 12.

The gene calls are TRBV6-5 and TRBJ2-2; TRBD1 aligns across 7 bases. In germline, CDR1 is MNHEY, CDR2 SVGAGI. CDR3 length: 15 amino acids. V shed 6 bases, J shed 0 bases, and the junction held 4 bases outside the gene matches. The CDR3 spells CASRPGQTNTGELFF. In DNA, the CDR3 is TGTGCCAGCAGACCGGGACAGACGAACACCGGGGAGCTGTTTTTT.

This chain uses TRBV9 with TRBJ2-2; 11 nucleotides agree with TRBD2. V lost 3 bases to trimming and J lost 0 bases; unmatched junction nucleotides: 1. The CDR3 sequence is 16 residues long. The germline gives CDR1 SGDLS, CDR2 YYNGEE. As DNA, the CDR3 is TGTGCCAGCAGCGCTAGCGGGGGGCCGAACACCGGGGAGCTGTTTTTT. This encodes CASSASGGPNTGELFF.

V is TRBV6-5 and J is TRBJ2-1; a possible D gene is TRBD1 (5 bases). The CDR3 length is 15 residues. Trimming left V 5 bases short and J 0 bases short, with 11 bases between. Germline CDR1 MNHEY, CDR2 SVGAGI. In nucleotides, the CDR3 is TGTGCCAGCAGTCCCGACAGATTCTCCTACAATGAGCAGTTCTTC. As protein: CASSPDRFSYNEQFF.

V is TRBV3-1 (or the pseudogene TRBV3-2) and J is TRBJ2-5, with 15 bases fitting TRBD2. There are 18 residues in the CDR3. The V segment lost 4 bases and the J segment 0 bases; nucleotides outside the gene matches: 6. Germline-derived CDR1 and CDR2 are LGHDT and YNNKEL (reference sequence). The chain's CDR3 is CASSPGTSGGWYQETQYF. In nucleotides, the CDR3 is TGTGCCAGCAGCCCCGGGACTAGCGGGGGGTGGTACCAAGAGACCCAGTACTTC.

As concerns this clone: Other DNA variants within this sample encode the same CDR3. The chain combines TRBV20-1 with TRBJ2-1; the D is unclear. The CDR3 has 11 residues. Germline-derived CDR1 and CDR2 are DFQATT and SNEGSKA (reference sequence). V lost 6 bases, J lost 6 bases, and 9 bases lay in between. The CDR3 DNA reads TGCAGTGCCACCACGGGCAATGAGCAGTTCTTC. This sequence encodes CSATTGNEQFF.

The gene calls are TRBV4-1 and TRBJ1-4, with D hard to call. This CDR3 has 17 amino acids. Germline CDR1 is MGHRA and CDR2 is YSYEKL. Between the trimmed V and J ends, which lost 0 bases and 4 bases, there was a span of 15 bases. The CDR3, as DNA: TGCGCCAGCAGCCAAGACGGGAGGGCGGGGTTTAATGAAAAACTGTTTTTT. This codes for CASSQDGRAGFNEKLFF.

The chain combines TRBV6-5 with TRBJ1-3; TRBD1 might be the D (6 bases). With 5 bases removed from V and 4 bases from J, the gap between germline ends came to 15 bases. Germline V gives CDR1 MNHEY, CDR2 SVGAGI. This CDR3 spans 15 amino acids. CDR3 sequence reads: CASSPRGLGGNTIYF. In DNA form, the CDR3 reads TGTGCCAGCAGTCCTAGGGGGTTGGGAGGAAACACCATATATTTT.

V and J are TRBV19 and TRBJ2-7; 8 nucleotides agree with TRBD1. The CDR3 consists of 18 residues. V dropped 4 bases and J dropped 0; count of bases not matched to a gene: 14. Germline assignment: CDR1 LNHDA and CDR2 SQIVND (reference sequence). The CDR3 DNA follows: TGTGCCAGTAGTACCCTGGGTCCAGGGGGCTTCAACTCCTACGAGCAGTACTTC. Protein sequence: CASSTLGPGGFNSYEQYF.

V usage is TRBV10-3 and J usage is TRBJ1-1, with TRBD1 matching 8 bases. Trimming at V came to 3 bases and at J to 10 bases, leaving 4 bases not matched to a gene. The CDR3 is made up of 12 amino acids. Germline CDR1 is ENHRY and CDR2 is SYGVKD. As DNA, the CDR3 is TGTGCCATCAGTGATTCCGGGACAGGAGCTTTCTTT. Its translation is CAISDSGTGAFF.

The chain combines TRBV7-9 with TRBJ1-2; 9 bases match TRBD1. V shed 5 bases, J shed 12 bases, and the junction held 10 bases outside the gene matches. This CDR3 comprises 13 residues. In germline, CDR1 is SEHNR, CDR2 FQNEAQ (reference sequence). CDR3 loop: CASSATGTGQHTF. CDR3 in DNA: TGTGCCAGCAGCGCAACCGGGACAGGGCAGCACACCTTC.

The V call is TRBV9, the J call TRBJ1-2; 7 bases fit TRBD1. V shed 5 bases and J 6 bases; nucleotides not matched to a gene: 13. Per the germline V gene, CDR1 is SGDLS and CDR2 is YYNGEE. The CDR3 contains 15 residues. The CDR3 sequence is CASSPRQGGGDGYTF. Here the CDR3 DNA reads TGTGCCAGCAGTCCAAGACAGGGAGGTGGCGATGGCTACACCTTC. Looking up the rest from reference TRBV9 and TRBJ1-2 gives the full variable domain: DSGVTQTPKHLITATGQRVTLRCSPRSGDLSVYWYQQSLDQGLQFLIQYYNGEERAKGNILERFSAQQFPDLHSELNLSSLELGDSALYFCASSPRQGGGDGYTFGSGTRLTVV.

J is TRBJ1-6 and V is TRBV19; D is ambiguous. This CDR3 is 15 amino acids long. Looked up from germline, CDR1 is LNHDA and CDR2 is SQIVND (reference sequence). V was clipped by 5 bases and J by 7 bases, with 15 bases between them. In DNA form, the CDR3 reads TGTGCCAGTAGTGCGGGCCAGTTGATCAATTCACCCCTCCACTTT. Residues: CASSAGQLINSPLHF.

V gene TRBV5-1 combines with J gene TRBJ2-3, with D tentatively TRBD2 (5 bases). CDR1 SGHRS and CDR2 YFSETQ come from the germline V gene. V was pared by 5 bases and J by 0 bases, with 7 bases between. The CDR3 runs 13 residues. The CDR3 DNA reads TGCGCCAGCAGTCAGCGGAGCACAGATACGCAGTATTTT. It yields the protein CASSQRSTDTQYF.